This TCR beta chain was profiled in a study of blood T cell repertoires in COVID-19. As for the study in general: Sites across the United States, Italy and Spain contributed samples from acute and convalescent COVID-19.

In its sample, this clone was seen a few times. As processed by the authors: Reference gene primer amplification yielded estimated nucleated cell counts. The data were produced by immunoSEQ multiplex PCR, yet TCRdb's version contains in-frame clones alone and is incomplete. The V and J calls and clone size were taken over from that table, and D and trimming were inferred from the DNA. The sample records a few hundred thousand clones, approximately 90% being singletons. The CDR3 loop spans 17 amino acids. V lost 4 bases and J lost 4; bases outside the gene matches: 8. Germline CDR1 and CDR2: SGHNT and YYREEE (reference sequence).

V is TRBV5-4 and J is TRBJ2-5; TRBD2 matches 15 bases. The TCR was taken from a young man with acute or convalescent COVID-19. The material sequenced was peripheral blood. The CDR3 reads CASSPSGTSGRTETQYF. CDR3 nucleotide sequence: TGTGCCAGCAGCCCATCCGGGACTAGCGGGAGGACAGAGACCCAGTACTTC.